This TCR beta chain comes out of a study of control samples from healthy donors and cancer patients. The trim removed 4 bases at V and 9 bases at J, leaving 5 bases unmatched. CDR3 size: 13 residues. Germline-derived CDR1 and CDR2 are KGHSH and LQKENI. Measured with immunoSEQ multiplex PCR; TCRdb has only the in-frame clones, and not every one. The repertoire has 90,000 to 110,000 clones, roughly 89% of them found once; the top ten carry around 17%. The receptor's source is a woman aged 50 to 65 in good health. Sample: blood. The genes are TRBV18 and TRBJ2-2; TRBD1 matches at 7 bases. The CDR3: CASSRTGLRELFF. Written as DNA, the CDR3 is TGTGCCAGCTCACGGACAGGTCTGCGGGAGCTGTTTTTT.